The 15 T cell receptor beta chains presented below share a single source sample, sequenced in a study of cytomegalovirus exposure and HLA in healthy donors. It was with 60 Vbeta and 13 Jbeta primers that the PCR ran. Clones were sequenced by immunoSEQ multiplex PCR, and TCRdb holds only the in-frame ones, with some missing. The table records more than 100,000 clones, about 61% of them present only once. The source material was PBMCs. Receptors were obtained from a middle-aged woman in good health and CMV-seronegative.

The CDR3 DNA is TGTGCCAGCAGTGACGGGGGGTTCGCCGTCTCCTACGAGCAGTACTTC. Encoded protein: CASSDGGFAVSYEQYF. The rearrangement uses TRBV2 and TRBJ2-7; 7 nucleotides line up with TRBD2. Germline CDR1 reads SNHLY; CDR2 reads FYNNEI. Germline trimming cut 3 bases from V and 0 bases from J; bases unmatched to any gene: 8. The CDR3 consists of 16 residues.

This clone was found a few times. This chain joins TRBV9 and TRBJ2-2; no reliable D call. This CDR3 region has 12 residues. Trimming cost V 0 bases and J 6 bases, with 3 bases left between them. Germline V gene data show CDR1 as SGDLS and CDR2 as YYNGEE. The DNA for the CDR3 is TGTGCCAGCAGCGTAGCGTCCGGGGAGCTGTTTTTT. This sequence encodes CASSVASGELFF.

The DNA of the CDR3 is TGTGCCAGCACTTTTTTTCAGGCCGGGGAGCTGTTTTTT. Translating gives CASTFFQAGELFF. The rearrangement joins TRBV11-2 to TRBJ2-2; D not resolved. Germline loops: CDR1 SGHAT, CDR2 FQNNGV. There are 13 residues in the CDR3. V lost 7 bases and J 6 bases, leaving 12 bases between the germline ends.

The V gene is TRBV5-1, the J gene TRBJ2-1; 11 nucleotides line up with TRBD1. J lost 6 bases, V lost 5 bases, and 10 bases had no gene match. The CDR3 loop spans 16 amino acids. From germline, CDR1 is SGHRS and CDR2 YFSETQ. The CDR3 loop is CASRVTGTGGGNEQFF. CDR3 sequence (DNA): TGCGCCAGCAGAGTAACCGGGACAGGGGGGGGCAATGAGCAGTTCTTC.

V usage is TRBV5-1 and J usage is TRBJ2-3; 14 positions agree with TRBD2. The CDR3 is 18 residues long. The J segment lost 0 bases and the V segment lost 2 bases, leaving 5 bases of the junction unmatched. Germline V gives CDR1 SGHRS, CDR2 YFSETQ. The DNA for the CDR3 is TGCGCCAGCAGCTTCCGACTAGCGGGGGGGGATAGCACAGATACGCAGTATTTT. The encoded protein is CASSFRLAGGDSTDTQYF. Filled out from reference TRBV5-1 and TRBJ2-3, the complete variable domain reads KAGVTQTPRYLIKTRGQQVTLSCSPISGHRSVSWYQQTPGQGLQFLFEYFSETQRNKGNFPGRFSGRQFSNSRSEMNVSTLELGDSALYLCASSFRLAGGDSTDTQYFGPGTRLTVL.

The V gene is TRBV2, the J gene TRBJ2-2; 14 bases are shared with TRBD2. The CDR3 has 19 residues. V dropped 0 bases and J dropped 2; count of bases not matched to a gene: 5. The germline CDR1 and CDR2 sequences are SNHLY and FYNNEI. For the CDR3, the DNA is TGTGCCAGCAGTGAAGCGGGACTAGCGGGGGCATTTAACACCGGGGAGCTGTTTTTT. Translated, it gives CASSEAGLAGAFNTGELFF.

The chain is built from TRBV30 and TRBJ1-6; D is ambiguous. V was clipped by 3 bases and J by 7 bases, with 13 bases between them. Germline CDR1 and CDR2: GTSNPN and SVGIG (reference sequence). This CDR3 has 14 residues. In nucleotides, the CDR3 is TGTGCCTGGAGCCTGAGCCCCGGGAATTCACCCCTCCACTTT. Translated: CAWSLSPGNSPLHF.

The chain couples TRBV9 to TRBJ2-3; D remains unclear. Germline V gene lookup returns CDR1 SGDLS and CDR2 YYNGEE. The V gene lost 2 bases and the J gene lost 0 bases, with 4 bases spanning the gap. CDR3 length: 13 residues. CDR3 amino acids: CASSVPSTDTQYF. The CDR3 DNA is TGTGCCAGCAGCGTCCCTAGCACAGATACGCAGTATTTT.

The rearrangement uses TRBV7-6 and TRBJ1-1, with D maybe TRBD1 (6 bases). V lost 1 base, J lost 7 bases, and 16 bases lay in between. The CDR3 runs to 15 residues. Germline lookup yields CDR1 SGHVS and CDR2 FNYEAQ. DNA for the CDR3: TGTGCCAGCAGCTTAGGGGGGCAGGACACCCTTGAAGCTTTCTTT. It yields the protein CASSLGGQDTLEAFF.

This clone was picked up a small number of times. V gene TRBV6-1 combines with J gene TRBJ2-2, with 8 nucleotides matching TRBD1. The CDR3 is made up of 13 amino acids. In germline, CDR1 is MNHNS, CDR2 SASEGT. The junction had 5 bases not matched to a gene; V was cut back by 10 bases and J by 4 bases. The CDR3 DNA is TGTGCCACCGGACAGGGAAGCACCGGGGAGCTGTTTTTT. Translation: CATGQGSTGELFF.

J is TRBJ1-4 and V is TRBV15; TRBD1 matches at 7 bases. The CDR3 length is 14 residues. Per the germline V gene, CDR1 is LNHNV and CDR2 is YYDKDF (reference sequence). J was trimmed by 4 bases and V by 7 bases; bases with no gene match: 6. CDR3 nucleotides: TGTGCCACCAACGACGACAGGGTTAATGAAAAACTGTTTTTT. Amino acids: CATNDDRVNEKLFF.

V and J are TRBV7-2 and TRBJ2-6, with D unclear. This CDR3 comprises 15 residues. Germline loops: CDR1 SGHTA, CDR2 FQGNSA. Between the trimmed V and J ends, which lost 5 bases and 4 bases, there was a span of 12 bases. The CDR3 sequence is CASSPFLSGANVLTF. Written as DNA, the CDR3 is TGTGCCAGCAGCCCCTTTCTTTCGGGGGCCAACGTCCTGACTTTC. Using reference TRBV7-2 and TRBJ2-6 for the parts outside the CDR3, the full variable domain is GAGVSQSPSNKVTEKGKDVELRCDPISGHTALYWYRQSLGQGLEFLIYFQGNSAPDKSGLPSDRFSAERTGGSVSTLTIQRTQQEDSAVYLCASSPFLSGANVLTFGAGSRLTVL.

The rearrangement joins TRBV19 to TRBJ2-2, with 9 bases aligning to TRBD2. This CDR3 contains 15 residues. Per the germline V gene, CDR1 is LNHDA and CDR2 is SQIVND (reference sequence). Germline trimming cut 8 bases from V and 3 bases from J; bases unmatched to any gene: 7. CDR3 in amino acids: CASGGGGVDTGELFF. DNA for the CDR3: TGTGCCAGTGGTGGCGGGGGGGTAGACACCGGGGAGCTGTTTTTT.

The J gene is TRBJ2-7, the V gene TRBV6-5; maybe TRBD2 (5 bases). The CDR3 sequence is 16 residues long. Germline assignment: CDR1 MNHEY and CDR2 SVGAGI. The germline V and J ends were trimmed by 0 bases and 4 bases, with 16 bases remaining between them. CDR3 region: CASSYSWKTGVYEQYF. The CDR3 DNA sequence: TGTGCCAGCAGTTACTCGTGGAAGACCGGGGTTTACGAGCAGTACTTC.

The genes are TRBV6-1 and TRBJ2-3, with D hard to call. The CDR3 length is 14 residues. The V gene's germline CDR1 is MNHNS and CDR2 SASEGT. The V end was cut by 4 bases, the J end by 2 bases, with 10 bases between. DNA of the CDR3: TGTGCCAGCAGTGGCGGTCCCGACACAGATACGCAGTATTTT. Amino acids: CASSGGPDTDTQYF.